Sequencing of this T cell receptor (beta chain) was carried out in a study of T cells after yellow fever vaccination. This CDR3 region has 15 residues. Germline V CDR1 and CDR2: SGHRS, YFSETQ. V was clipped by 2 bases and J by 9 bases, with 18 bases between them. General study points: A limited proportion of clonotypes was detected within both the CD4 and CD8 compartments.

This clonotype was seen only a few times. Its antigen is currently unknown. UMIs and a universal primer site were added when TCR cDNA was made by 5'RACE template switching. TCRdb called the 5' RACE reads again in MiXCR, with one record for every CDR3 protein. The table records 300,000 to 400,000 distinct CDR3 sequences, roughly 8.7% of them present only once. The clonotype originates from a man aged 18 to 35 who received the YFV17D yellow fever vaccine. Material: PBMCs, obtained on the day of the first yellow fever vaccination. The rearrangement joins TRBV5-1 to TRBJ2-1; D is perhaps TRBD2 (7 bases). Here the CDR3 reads CASSFTGGRSPEQFF. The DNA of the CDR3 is TGCGCCAGCAGCTTTACGGGGGGCAGGAGTCCTGAGCAGTTCTTC.